These T cell receptor beta chains were read from a single sample in a study of blood T cell dynamics during melanoma immunotherapy. Only in-frame clones appear in the TCRdb table, and some are missing; sequencing was by immunoSEQ multiplex PCR. The sample has 7,000 to 10,000 clones, around 83% seen once. The sequenced sample was blood, obtained from a patient treated with checkpoint blockade. Every receptor here comes from a human donor with melanoma. Both conserved end residues are part of each CDR3. D genes are given only for firm matches. Rows may omit the clone size; those that give it use once, few, many or a size class.

j_gene,abundance,v_gene,d_gene,CDR3nt,CDR3aa
TRBJ1-6,-,TRBV19,-,TGTGCCAGTAGTATAGGCAGCAATTCACCCCTCCACTTT,CASSIGSNSPLHF
TRBJ1-5,-,TRBV7-6,-,TGTGCCAGCAGCTTTTCCGGTAATAGCAATCAGCCCCAGCATTTT,CASSFSGNSNQPQHF
TRBJ1-4,-,TRBV27,TRBD1,TGTGCCAGCAGTGGACAGGGAAGGCAAAAACTGTTTTTT,CASSGQGRQKLFF
TRBJ1-5,once,TRBV29-1,-,TGCAGCGTCGGTCTCAGGGGAGGTCAGCCCCAGCATTTT,CSVGLRGGQPQHF
TRBJ2-5,few,TRBV2,-,TGTGCCAGCAGTCCCGCCGCAGGGTGGGAGACCCAGTACTTC,CASSPAAGWETQYF
TRBJ1-2,-,TRBV19,-,TGTGCCAGTAGTCCGGACGGGAAGAACTATGGCTACACCTTC,CASSPDGKNYGYTF
TRBJ2-2,-,TRBV15,-,TGTGCCACCAGCAGTTACGTCTGGAACACCGGGGAGCTGTTTTTT,CATSSYVWNTGELFF
TRBJ2-7,-,TRBV10-2,-,TGCGCCAGCAGTGAGTCCTATGGCTTAAGCTCCTACGAGCAGTACTTC,CASSESYGLSSYEQYF
TRBJ2-7,-,TRBV5-6,TRBD1,TGTGCCAGCTCTCGGGACAGGGGGTACGAGCAGTACTTC,CASSRDRGYEQYF
TRBJ2-5,-,TRBV19,-,TGTGCCAGTAGTATAGATCGTGGGGGCCCAGAGACCCAGTACTTC,CASSIDRGGPETQYF
TRBJ1-5,-,TRBV7-9,TRBD1,TGTGCCAGCACCGGACAGGGGAGGTTTCAGCCCCAGCATTTT,CASTGQGRFQPQHF
TRBJ2-7,-,TRBV19,-,TGTGCCAGTAGTATAGTGCAGGGTACCTACGAGCAGTACTTC,CASSIVQGTYEQYF
TRBJ2-7,-,TRBV6-6,TRBD1,TGTGCCAGCAGTCTTCAGGGGGCGGGCGAGAACGAGCAGTACTTC,CASSLQGAGENEQYF
TRBJ1-3,-,TRBV7-5,-,TGTGTCAGAAGCTTACGGGAGCACAGGAATTTT,CVRSLREHRNF
TRBJ1-2,-,TRBV7-2,-,TGTGCCAGCAGCTTAGTTGTAGGGGTCTATGGCTACACCTTC,CASSLVVGVYGYTF
TRBJ2-7,-,TRBV11-2,TRBD2,TGTGCCAGCAGCTTACAGCGGGGGTCCTACGAGCAGTACTTC,CASSLQRGSYEQYF
TRBJ1-3,-,TRBV4-1,-,TGCGCCAGCAGCCAAGATTACTCTTTGGCAGACTCTGGAAACACCATATATTTT,CASSQDYSLADSGNTIYF